This is a list of T cell receptor beta chains from one sample in a study of a mutant IDH1 vaccine in newly diagnosed glioma. The data were produced by immunoSEQ multiplex PCR, yet TCRdb's version contains in-frame clones alone and is incomplete. The sample holds tens of thousands of clones, more than 65% seen once. These receptors have no known antigen. The material was PBMCs, obtained from a glioma patient whose treatment included an IDH1 peptide vaccine. Receptors were obtained from a man aged 35 to 55 with glioma. Some clones in this sample may be carry-over from other donors' samples. CDR3s include the opening cysteine and the closing phenylalanine or tryptophan. A D gene is named only where the DNA matches it firmly. Clone size, where shown, is once, few, many, or a class for clones that have expanded.

size: NA; V: TRBV7-7; D: NA; J: TRBJ2-1; DNA: TGTGCTAGCAGTGGGGGTGGGAATGAGCAGTTCTTC; CDR3: CASSGGGNEQFF
size: NA; V: TRBV6-5; D: TRBD1; J: TRBJ2-7; DNA: TGTGCCAGCAGTTGGGACAGGCTCGGCGAGCAGTACTTC; CDR3: CASSWDRLGEQYF
size: NA; V: TRBV14; D: NA; J: TRBJ2-1; DNA: TGTGCCAGCAGCCAAGATGGGTGGAATGAGCAGTTCTTC; CDR3: CASSQDGWNEQFF
size: few; V: TRBV7-9; D: NA; J: TRBJ2-7; DNA: TGTGCCAGCAGCTTAGACAGGGTCTCGCCCTACGAGCAGTACTTC; CDR3: CASSLDRVSPYEQYF
size: NA; V: TRBV7-2; D: NA; J: TRBJ1-5; DNA: TGTGCCAGCAGCCTTCCAGGGTATAACCAGCCCCAGCATTTT; CDR3: CASSLPGYNQPQHF
size: NA; V: TRBV28; D: NA; J: TRBJ1-2; DNA: TGTGCCAGCAGTTTAAGTTCGACAGACTATGGCTACACCTTC; CDR3: CASSLSSTDYGYTF
size: NA; V: TRBV4-3; D: NA; J: TRBJ2-5; DNA: TGCGCCAGCAGCCAAGATACTGGGAAAGAGACCCAGTACTTC; CDR3: CASSQDTGKETQYF
size: once; V: TRBV28; D: NA; J: TRBJ2-6; DNA: TGTGCCAGCAGTTTTGGAGGGACTGGGGCCAACGTCCTGACTTTC; CDR3: CASSFGGTGANVLTF
size: NA; V: TRBV7-2; D: NA; J: TRBJ2-7; DNA: TGTGCCAGCAGCCCCCCGGTTGAGGGTCGGAACGAGCAGTACTTC; CDR3: CASSPPVEGRNEQYF
size: NA; V: TRBV18; D: NA; J: TRBJ2-3; DNA: TGTGCCAGCTCACCAGAGGTGAGCACAGATACGCAGTATTTT; CDR3: CASSPEVSTDTQYF
size: NA; V: TRBV18; D: NA; J: TRBJ2-1; DNA: TGTGCCAGCTCACCACGGACAGCCCCCAATGAGCAGTTCTTC; CDR3: CASSPRTAPNEQFF
size: NA; V: TRBV5-1; D: TRBD2; J: TRBJ2-7; DNA: TGCGCCAGCAGTTGGACTAGCGGCTTAAGCTCCTACGAGCAGTACTTC; CDR3: CASSWTSGLSSYEQYF
size: NA; V: TRBV29-1; D: NA; J: TRBJ2-5; DNA: TGCAGCGTAGTAGCGGTGGGAGAGACCCAGTACTTC; CDR3: CSVVAVGETQYF
size: NA; V: TRBV11-2; D: NA; J: TRBJ2-7; DNA: TGTGCCAGCAGCTTAGTGGGCAGGGAAGACGAGCAGTACTTC; CDR3: CASSLVGREDEQYF
size: NA; V: TRBV5-8; D: NA; J: TRBJ1-5; DNA: TGTGCCAGCAGCCGACCGGCTTCGGGCAATCAGCCCCAGCATTTT; CDR3: CASSRPASGNQPQHF
size: NA; V: TRBV14; D: NA; J: TRBJ1-2; DNA: TGTGCCAGCTCCTTAGGCTCGTTCAGGATTGGCTACACCTTC; CDR3: CASSLGSFRIGYTF
size: NA; V: TRBV10-3; D: TRBD1; J: TRBJ2-5; DNA: TGTGCCGCCTCGACCGGGACAGGGGGCTCAGAGACCCAGTACTTC; CDR3: CAASTGTGGSETQYF
size: once; V: TRBV7-3; D: NA; J: TRBJ1-1; DNA: TGTGCCAGCAGCTCGACCCCTGGGGGCGGAGCTTTCTTT; CDR3: CASSSTPGGGAFF
size: NA; V: TRBV30; D: TRBD1; J: TRBJ1-2; DNA: TGTGCCTGGAGTTCGGACAGGGGGCGAAATGGCTACACCTTC; CDR3: CAWSSDRGRNGYTF
size: NA; V: TRBV29-1; D: NA; J: TRBJ2-3; DNA: TGCAGCGTTGGCCCGGGACGGAGACTCACAGATACGCAGTATTTT; CDR3: CSVGPGRRLTDTQYF
size: NA; V: TRBV5-8; D: TRBD1; J: TRBJ1-4; DNA: TGTGCCAGCAGCTTTAGGGGACAGGAGAATGAAAAACTGTTTTTT; CDR3: CASSFRGQENEKLFF
size: NA; V: TRBV7-9; D: TRBD1; J: TRBJ2-1; DNA: TGTGCCAGCAGCTTAGCGACAGGGATTGACAATGAGCAGTTCTTC; CDR3: CASSLATGIDNEQFF
size: few; V: TRBV6-1; D: NA; J: TRBJ2-2; DNA: TGTGCCAGCAGTGAAGACAACACCGGGGAGCTGTTTTTT; CDR3: CASSEDNTGELFF
size: NA; V: TRBV23-1; D: NA; J: TRBJ1-2; DNA: TGCGCCAGCAGTCTCCTACCCTTAGGGTTAAACTATGGCTACACCTTC; CDR3: CASSLLPLGLNYGYTF
size: NA; V: TRBV4-1; D: NA; J: TRBJ1-1; DNA: TGCGCCAGCAGCCAAAGACCCCAGAACACTGAAGCTTTCTTT; CDR3: CASSQRPQNTEAFF
size: NA; V: TRBV5-1; D: TRBD2; J: TRBJ2-7; DNA: TGCGCCAGCAGGGTACTAGCGGGGGCCTCCTACGAGCAGTACTTC; CDR3: CASRVLAGASYEQYF
size: NA; V: TRBV9; D: NA; J: TRBJ1-1; DNA: TGTGCCAGCAGCGTAGTGGAGGGGACCACTGAAGCTTTCTTT; CDR3: CASSVVEGTTEAFF
size: NA; V: TRBV5-4; D: NA; J: TRBJ2-3; DNA: TGTGCCAGCAGCTTGGCAGGGACGGGACCAACAGATACGCAGTATTTT; CDR3: CASSLAGTGPTDTQYF
size: NA; V: TRBV27; D: NA; J: TRBJ2-7; DNA: TGTGCCAGCAAGGCTAGGCGGTCAGCGTACGAGCAGTACTTC; CDR3: CASKARRSAYEQYF
size: NA; V: TRBV2; D: NA; J: TRBJ2-1; DNA: TGTGCCAGGACCGGGACACCCAACTACAATGAGCAGTTCTTC; CDR3: CARTGTPNYNEQFF
size: NA; V: TRBV30; D: NA; J: TRBJ2-1; DNA: TGTGCCTGGACGGTGATAGTAGGAGCCTACAATGAGCAGTTCTTC; CDR3: CAWTVIVGAYNEQFF
size: NA; V: TRBV19; D: NA; J: TRBJ1-6; DNA: TGTGCCAGTAGGACGATCTCCTATAATTCACCCCTCCACTTT; CDR3: CASRTISYNSPLHF
size: NA; V: TRBV10-3; D: NA; J: TRBJ1-3; DNA: TGTGCCATCAGTGATACAGGAAAGCTAGGAAACACCATATATTTT; CDR3: CAISDTGKLGNTIYF
size: NA; V: TRBV6-6; D: NA; J: TRBJ1-3; DNA: TGTGCCAGCAGTTACAGGTCGGCCCCTGGAAACACCATATATTTT; CDR3: CASSYRSAPGNTIYF
size: NA; V: TRBV5-1; D: NA; J: TRBJ2-7; DNA: TGCGCCAGCAGCTTACAGGGATACGAGCAGTACTTC; CDR3: CASSLQGYEQYF